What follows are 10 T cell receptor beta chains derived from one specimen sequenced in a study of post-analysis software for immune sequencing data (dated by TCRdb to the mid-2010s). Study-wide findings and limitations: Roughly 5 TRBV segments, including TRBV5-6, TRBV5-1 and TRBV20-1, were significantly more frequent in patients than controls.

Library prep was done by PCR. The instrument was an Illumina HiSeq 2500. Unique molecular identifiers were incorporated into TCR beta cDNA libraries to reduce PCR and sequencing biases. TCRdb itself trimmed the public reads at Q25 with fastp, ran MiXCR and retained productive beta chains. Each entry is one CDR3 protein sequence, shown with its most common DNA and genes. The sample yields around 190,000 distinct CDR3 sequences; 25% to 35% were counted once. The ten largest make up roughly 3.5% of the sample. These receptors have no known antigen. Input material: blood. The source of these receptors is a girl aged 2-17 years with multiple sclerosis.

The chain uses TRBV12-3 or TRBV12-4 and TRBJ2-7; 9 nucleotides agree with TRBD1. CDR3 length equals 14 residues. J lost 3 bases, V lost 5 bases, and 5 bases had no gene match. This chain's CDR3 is CASSPWDRDYEQYF. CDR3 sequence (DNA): TGTGCCAGCAGTCCTTGGGACAGGGACTACGAGCAGTACTTC.

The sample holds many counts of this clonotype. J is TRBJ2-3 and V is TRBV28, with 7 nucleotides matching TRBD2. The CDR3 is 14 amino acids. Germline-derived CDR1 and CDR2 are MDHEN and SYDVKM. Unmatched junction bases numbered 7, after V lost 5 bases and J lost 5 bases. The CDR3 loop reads CASSPSGIGDTQYF. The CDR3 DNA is TGTGCCAGCAGTCCCAGCGGGATCGGAGATACGCAGTATTTT.

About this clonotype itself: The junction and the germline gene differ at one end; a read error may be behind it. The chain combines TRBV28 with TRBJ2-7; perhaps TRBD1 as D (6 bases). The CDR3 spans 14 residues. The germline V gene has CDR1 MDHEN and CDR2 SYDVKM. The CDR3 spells CTSSHRDHSYEQYF. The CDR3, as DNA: TGTACCAGCAGTCACAGGGACCACTCCTACGAGCAGTACTTC.

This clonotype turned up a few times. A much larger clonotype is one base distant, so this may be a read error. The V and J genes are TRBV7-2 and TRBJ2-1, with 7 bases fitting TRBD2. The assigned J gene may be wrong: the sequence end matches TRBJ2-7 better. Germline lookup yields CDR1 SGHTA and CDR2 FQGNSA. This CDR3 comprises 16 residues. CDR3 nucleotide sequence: TGTGCCAGCAGCTCCATTGGGGGGGGATCTTACAATGAGCAGTACTTC. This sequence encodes CASSSIGGGSYNEQYF.

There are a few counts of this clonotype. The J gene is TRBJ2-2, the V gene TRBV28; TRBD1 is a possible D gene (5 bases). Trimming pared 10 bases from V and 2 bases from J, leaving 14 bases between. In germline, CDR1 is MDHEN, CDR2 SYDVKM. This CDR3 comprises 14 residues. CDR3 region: CANQPRVNTGELFF. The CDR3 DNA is TGTGCCAACCAACCCAGGGTAAACACCGGGGAGCTGTTTTTT.

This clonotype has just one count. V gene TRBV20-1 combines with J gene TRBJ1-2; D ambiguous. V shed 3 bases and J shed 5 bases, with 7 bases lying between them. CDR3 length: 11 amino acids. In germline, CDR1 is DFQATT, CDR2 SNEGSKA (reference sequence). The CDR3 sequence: CSASGRYGYTF. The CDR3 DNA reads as TGCAGTGCTAGCGGACGGTATGGCTACACCTTC.

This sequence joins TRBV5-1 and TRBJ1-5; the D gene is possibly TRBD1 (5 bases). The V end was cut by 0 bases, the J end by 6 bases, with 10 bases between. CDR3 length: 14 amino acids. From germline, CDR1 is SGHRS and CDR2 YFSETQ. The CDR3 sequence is CASSLGQPGQPQHF. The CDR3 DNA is TGCGCCAGCAGCTTGGGACAGCCGGGTCAGCCCCAGCATTTT.

The CDR3, as DNA: TGTGCCAGCAGCCTTAATCAATCACCCCTCCACTTT. This sequence encodes CASSLNQSPLHF. This chain uses TRBV3-1 with TRBJ1-6; D is unresolved. V lost 4 bases and J 10 bases, leaving 8 bases between the germline ends. The CDR3 extends over 12 amino acids. Germline CDR1 is LGHDT and CDR2 is YNNKEL (reference sequence).

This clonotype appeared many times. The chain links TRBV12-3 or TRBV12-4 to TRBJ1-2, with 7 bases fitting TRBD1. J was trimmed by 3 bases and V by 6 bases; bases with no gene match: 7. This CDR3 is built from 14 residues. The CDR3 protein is CASRSTGEDYGYTF. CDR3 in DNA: TGTGCCAGCAGGAGTACAGGGGAGGACTATGGCTACACCTTC.

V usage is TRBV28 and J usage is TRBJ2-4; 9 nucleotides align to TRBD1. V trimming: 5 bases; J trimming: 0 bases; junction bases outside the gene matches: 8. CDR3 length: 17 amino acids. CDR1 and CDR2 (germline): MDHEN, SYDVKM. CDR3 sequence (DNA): TGTGCCAGCAGTCCCGCGTACAGGGGGCCAGCCAAAAACATTCAGTACTTC. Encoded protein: CASSPAYRGPAKNIQYF.